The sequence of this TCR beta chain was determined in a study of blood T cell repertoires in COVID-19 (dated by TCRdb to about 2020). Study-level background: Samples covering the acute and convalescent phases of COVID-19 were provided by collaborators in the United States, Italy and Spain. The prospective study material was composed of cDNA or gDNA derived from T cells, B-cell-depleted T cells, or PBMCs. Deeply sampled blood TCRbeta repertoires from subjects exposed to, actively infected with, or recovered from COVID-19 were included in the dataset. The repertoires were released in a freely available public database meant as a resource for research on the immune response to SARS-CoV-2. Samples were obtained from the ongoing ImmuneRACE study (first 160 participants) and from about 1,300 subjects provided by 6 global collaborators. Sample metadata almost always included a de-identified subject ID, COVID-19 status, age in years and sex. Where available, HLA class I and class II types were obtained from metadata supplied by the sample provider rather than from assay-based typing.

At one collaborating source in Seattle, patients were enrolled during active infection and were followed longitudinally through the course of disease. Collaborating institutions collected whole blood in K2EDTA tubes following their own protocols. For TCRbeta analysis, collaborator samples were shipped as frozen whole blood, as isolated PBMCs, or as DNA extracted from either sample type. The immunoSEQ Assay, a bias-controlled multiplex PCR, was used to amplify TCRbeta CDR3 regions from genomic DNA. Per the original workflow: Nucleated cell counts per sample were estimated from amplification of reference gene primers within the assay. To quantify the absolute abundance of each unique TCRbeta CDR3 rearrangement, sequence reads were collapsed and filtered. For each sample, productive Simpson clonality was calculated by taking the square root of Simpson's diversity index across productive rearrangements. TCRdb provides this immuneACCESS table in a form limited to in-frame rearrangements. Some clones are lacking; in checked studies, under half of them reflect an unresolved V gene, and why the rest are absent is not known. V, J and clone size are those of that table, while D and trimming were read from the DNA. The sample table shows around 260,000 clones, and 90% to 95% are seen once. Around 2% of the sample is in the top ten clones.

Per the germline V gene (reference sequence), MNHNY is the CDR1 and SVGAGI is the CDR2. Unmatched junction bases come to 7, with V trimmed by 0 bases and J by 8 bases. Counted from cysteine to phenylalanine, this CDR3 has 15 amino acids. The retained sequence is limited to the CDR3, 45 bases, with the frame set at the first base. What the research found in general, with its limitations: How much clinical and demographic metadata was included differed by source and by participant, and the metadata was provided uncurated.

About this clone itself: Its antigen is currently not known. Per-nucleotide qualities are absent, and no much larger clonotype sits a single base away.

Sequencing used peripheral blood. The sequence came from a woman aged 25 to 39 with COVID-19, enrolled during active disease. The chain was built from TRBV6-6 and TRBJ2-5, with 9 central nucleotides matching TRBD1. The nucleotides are TGTGCCAGCAGTTACTCGTTACAGGGGGCTGGAACCCAGTACTTC. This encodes CASSYSLQGAGTQYF.